This T cell receptor beta chain came from a study of blood T cell repertoires in COVID-19. Study in general: Researchers got acute and convalescent COVID-19 samples from the United States, Italy and Spain.

Source study methods: Counts of nucleated cells, estimated from reference gene primer amplification, were obtained. The table came from immunoSEQ multiplex PCR; TCRdb's copy has only in-frame clones and leaves some out. V, J and clone size were drawn from that table, and D and trimming were deduced from the DNA. The sample shows 120,000 or so clones, 90% of them seen only once. This CDR3 spans 14 amino acids. The junction had 11 bases not matched to a gene; V was cut back by 6 bases and J by 7 bases. CDR1 is MNHEY and CDR2 is SVGAGI in the germline V gene. The sample consisted of peripheral blood. The TCR comes from an older woman with COVID-19, enrolled during active disease. The genes are TRBV6-5 and TRBJ1-2; 7 nucleotides align to TRBD1. For the CDR3, the DNA is TGTGCCAGCAGCACACAAGGGGGCGGAGGTGGCTACACCTTC. This sequence encodes CASSTQGGGGGYTF.